This TCR beta chain was sequenced during a study of shared clonotypes between healthy human individuals. Study donors comprised healthy, HIV-negative adults devoid of recent acute infection or vaccination. This CDR3 has 13 amino acids. V was trimmed by 6 bases and J by 3 bases, leaving 11 bases between them. Germline values: CDR1 MNHEY, CDR2 SVGAGI. General observations from the study: When naive CD4 clonotypes were compared across a handful of donors, 4% to 6.5% were shared. How much donors shared clonotypes was expected to be affected by sequencing depth.

Genomic DNA from each subset was divided evenly over several immunoSEQ plates. Data came from immunoSEQ multiplex PCR; TCRdb stores just in-frame clones and leaves some out. The sample includes about 2 million clones, 90% to 95% of them seen just once. In regard to this clone: Its antigen is unidentified.

Specimen: naive CD4+ T cells sorted from blood. Subset reported: CD45RA+ positively selected. The clonotype originates from a man between 18 and 35 years old in good health. J is TRBJ1-2 and V is TRBV6-5, with D uncertain. CDR3 loop: CASSPDPYYGYTF. CDR3 DNA sequence: TGTGCCAGCAGCCCCGACCCCTACTATGGCTACACCTTC.